The 32 T cell receptor beta chains listed next were all sequenced from one sample in a study of blood T cells in healthy people across ages. Sample-barcoded 5' priming and a J-beta primer mix drove a second PCR of roughly 7 to 11 cycles. TCRdb called the 5' RACE reads again in MiXCR, with one record for every CDR3 protein. The repertoire holds about 900,000 distinct CDR3 sequences, 45% to 50% seen once, with roughly 13% in the top ten. The material sequenced was blood. The receptor set was obtained from a man aged 30-40 years in good health.

The chain joins TRBV12-3 or TRBV12-4 to TRBJ2-5; 7 bases align to TRBD1. CDR3 length: 13 residues. V lost 4 bases, J lost 4 bases, and 3 bases stayed unmatched. CDR3: CASSSTGAETQYF. CDR3 nucleotide sequence: TGTGCCAGCAGTTCTACAGGGGCAGAGACCCAGTACTTC.

This clonotype has just one count. The chain joins TRBV21-1 to TRBJ2-5; the listed D gene, TRBD2, was not tested against the DNA. TRBV21-1 is termed a pseudogene. This CDR3 is 15 amino acids long. CDR3 residues: CASSPGPRIQETQYF. DNA for the CDR3: TGTGCCAGCAGCCCTGGGCCAAGGATCCAAGAGACCCAGTACTTC.

The chain couples TRBV5-1 to TRBJ2-1; 7 bases match TRBD1. V lost 3 bases and J lost 8; bases outside the gene matches: 11. The germline V gene encodes CDR1 SGHRS and CDR2 YFSETQ. This CDR3 is 15 amino acids long. The chain's CDR3 is CASSYRQGHLYEQFF. The CDR3 DNA reads as TGCGCCAGCAGCTATCGACAGGGTCATTTGTATGAGCAGTTCTTC.

This chain uses TRBV24-1 with TRBJ2-1; TRBD2 matches 8 bases. V was pared by 3 bases and J by 7 bases, with 7 bases of the junction left unmatched. The CDR3 sequence is 15 residues long. Germline loops: CDR1 KGHDR, CDR2 SFDVKD. CDR3 protein: CATSDTGRAWNEQFF. CDR3 bases: TGTGCCACCAGTGATACCGGGAGGGCCTGGAATGAGCAGTTCTTC.

J is TRBJ2-7 and V is TRBV27, with 7 positions matching TRBD1. Germline-derived CDR1 and CDR2 are MNHEY and SMNVEV (reference sequence). The CDR3 is 14 residues long. V lost 6 bases, J lost 1 base, and 6 bases stayed unmatched. The chain's CDR3 is CASSTGQASYEQYF. The DNA for the CDR3 is TGTGCCAGCAGCACCGGACAGGCGTCCTACGAGCAGTACTTC.

The chain uses TRBV18 and TRBJ2-3; D tentatively fits TRBD1 or TRBD2 (5 bases each). V was shortened by 3 bases and J by 2 bases, with 18 bases between the two germline ends. Germline loops: CDR1 KGHSH, CDR2 LQKENI. This CDR3 has 17 amino acids. CDR3 protein: CASSPPVGAANTDTQYF. The CDR3 DNA reads as TGTGCCAGCTCACCCCCGGTCGGGGCGGCTAACACAGATACGCAGTATTTT.

This clonotype occurred many times. This chain joins TRBV20-1 and TRBJ2-3; D might be TRBD1 (5 bases). Per the germline V gene, CDR1 is DFQATT and CDR2 is SNEGSKA (reference sequence). This CDR3 is built from 13 residues. Trimming removed 2 bases at V and 4 bases at J, with 10 bases between. DNA for the CDR3: TGCAGTGCTAGACGTGACAGATCAGATACGCAGTATTTT. It specifies CSARRDRSDTQYF.

This clonotype was counted at least ten times. The V gene is TRBV10-3, the J gene TRBJ1-2, with D possibly being TRBD1 (5 bases). The germline V and J ends were trimmed by 3 bases and 1 base, with 9 bases remaining between them. CDR3 length equals 14 residues. Germline assignment: CDR1 ENHRY and CDR2 SYGVKD. CDR3 nucleotide sequence: TGTGCCATCAGTGATCGGACAAGTAACTATGGCTACACCTTC. It encodes CAISDRTSNYGYTF.

This clonotype appeared a few times. This rearrangement joins TRBV10-3 to TRBJ2-5; D not certain. The J call may be in error: the DNA end matches TRBJ2-7 better. Germline CDR1 ENHRY, CDR2 SYGVKD. The CDR3 has 11 residues. The CDR3 reads CAISSADEQYF. DNA for the CDR3: TGTGCCATCAGTAGCGCGGACGAGCAGTACTTC.

V is TRBV29-1 and J is TRBJ2-3; D might be TRBD2 (6 bases). Trimming cost V 0 bases and J 2 bases, with 15 bases left between them. Germline CDR1 reads SQVTM; CDR2 reads ANQGSEA. There are 16 residues in the CDR3. The CDR3 loop is CSVEDVREAPTDTQYF. CDR3 in DNA: TGCAGCGTTGAAGATGTAAGGGAGGCCCCCACAGATACGCAGTATTTT.

The chain employs TRBV6-5 and TRBJ2-1, with TRBD2 as a possible D gene (7 bases). The CDR3 has 13 amino acids. Germline assignment: CDR1 MNHEY and CDR2 SVGAGI. The V end lost 4 bases, the J end lost 8 bases, and 12 bases lay between the germline ends. The CDR3, as DNA: TGTGCCAGCAGTTCTATAGGGGGGGATGAGCAGTTCTTC. Its translation is CASSSIGGDEQFF.

The chain employs TRBV29-1 and TRBJ2-5; TRBD2 agrees at 8 bases. Germline assignment: CDR1 SQVTM and CDR2 ANQGSEA. The CDR3 is 17 residues long. Trimming at V came to 0 bases and at J to 0 bases, leaving 9 bases not matched to a gene. The CDR3 loop reads CSVEDRPSGPHQETQYF. CDR3 nucleotides: TGCAGCGTTGAAGATCGGCCTAGCGGGCCTCACCAAGAGACCCAGTACTTC.

The chain recombines TRBV6-2 or TRBV6-3 with TRBJ1-1; D is ambiguous. The CDR3 runs to 13 residues. V gave up 6 bases and J gave up 5 bases, with 13 bases separating them. CDR1 and CDR2 (germline): MNHEY, SVGEGT. CDR3 sequence (DNA): TGTGCCAGCAGGAGAACCCGTGGAACTGAAGCTTTCTTT. Translation gives CASRRTRGTEAFF.

This clonotype has a handful of counts. J is TRBJ1-1 and V is TRBV20-1; TRBD1 might be the D (5 bases). Germline values: CDR1 DFQATT, CDR2 SNEGSKA (reference sequence). The CDR3 is made up of 14 amino acids. Trimming removed 6 bases at V and 4 bases at J, with 18 bases between. CDR3 in DNA: TGCAGTGCCAGAAATCCAAGGAGGGGCACTGAAGCTTTCTTT. Amino acid sequence: CSARNPRRGTEAFF.

This clonotype was seen a handful of times. The chain has TRBV10-3 and TRBJ1-2; D might be TRBD1 (5 bases). V shed 7 bases and J shed 8 bases, with 14 bases lying between them. The germline gives CDR1 ENHRY, CDR2 SYGVKD. The CDR3 extends over 12 amino acids. The CDR3 loop is CAITDSGQGYTF. The DNA of the CDR3 is TGTGCCATCACCGATTCGGGGCAAGGCTACACCTTC.

The chain links TRBV29-1 to TRBJ2-5; D remains ambiguous. The germline V and J ends were trimmed by 7 bases and 0 bases, with 12 bases remaining between them. CDR3 size: 13 residues. Germline CDR1 and CDR2: SQVTM and ANQGSEA. CDR3 in amino acids: CSALLDYQETQYF. The DNA for the CDR3 is TGCAGCGCCTTACTTGACTACCAAGAGACCCAGTACTTC.

Here the CDR3 DNA reads TGTGCCAGCAGTCTTAGCGGGGGGGATTCCTACGAGCAGTACTTC. Amino acid sequence: CASSLSGGDSYEQYF. The chain uses TRBV5-5 and TRBJ2-7, with TRBD2 matching over 11 bases. CDR3 length equals 15 residues. The germline V gene has CDR1 SGHKS and CDR2 YYEKEE (reference sequence). V shed 5 bases and J 1 base; nucleotides not matched to a gene: 5.

This sequence joins TRBV11-2 and TRBJ2-7, with D maybe TRBD2 (7 bases). Trimming removed 4 bases at V and 4 bases at J, with 17 bases between. Per germline, CDR1 SGHAT and CDR2 FQNNGV. The CDR3 extends over 15 amino acids. DNA of the CDR3: TGTGCCAGCAGCTATTACGGGGGGCGCGGATACGAGCAGTACTTC. It specifies CASSYYGGRGYEQYF.

In this sample, this clonotype turned up many times. This may be a read error: a much more frequent sequence differs by one nucleotide. The chain links TRBV30 to TRBJ2-7; TRBD1 aligns across 8 bases. Looked up from germline, CDR1 is GTSNPN and CDR2 is SVGIG (reference sequence). J was trimmed by 7 bases and V by 3 bases; bases with no gene match: 11. The CDR3 is 14 amino acids. The CDR3 coding sequence is TGTGCCTGGAGGCTCAGGGGGCTCAACAATGAGCAGTACTTC. This translates into CAWRLRGLNNEQYF.

This chain uses TRBV6-5 with TRBJ2-7; unclear D gene. The V gene's germline CDR1 is MNHEY and CDR2 SVGAGI. This CDR3 is built from 15 residues. V was clipped by 0 bases and J by 4 bases, with 13 bases between them. The CDR3 spells CASSYSHQGVYEQYF. The CDR3 coding sequence is TGTGCCAGCAGTTACTCGCACCAAGGTGTGTACGAGCAGTACTTC.

This clonotype has ten or more counts. The chain is built from TRBV5-4 and TRBJ2-1; 7 nucleotides match TRBD1. The length of the CDR3 is 12 residues. Germline V lookup: CDR1 SGHNT, CDR2 YYREEE (reference sequence). The ends lost 4 bases at V and 7 bases at J; junction bases unmatched: 2. The CDR3 DNA follows: TGTGCCAGCAGCGCCAGGGGGAATGAGCAGTTCTTC. Amino acids: CASSARGNEQFF.

This rearrangement joins TRBV20-1 to TRBJ2-4; 8 bases align to TRBD1. The DNA matches TRBJ2-7 better at its end, which makes the J call doubtful. The CDR3 spans 13 residues. Looked up from germline, CDR1 is DFQATT and CDR2 is SNEGSKA (reference sequence). The CDR3 loop reads CSASAGTGYEQYF. The CDR3 bases are TGCAGTGCTAGCGCCGGGACAGGCTACGAGCAGTACTTC.

This chain joins TRBV12-5 and TRBJ2-5, with TRBD2 as a possible D gene (6 bases). Germline CDR1 reads LGHNT; CDR2 reads FRNRAP. Trimming stripped 6 bases from V and 2 bases from J, with 10 bases between. CDR3 size: 13 residues. This CDR3 reads CASGPGEQETQYF. The CDR3 DNA is TGTGCTAGTGGACCGGGGGAACAAGAGACCCAGTACTTC.

This clonotype has only a few counts. The chain recombines TRBV13 with TRBJ1-1; D is ambiguous. Germline values: CDR1 PRHDT, CDR2 FYEKMQ (reference sequence). The CDR3 has 12 residues. Trimming took 4 bases from V and 3 from J, leaving 6 bases between them. The chain's CDR3 is CASSSDYTEAFF. Written as DNA, the CDR3 is TGTGCCAGCAGCTCAGATTACACTGAAGCTTTCTTT.

In nucleotides, the CDR3 is TGTGCCAGCCCTGGGGACACGGAGAACACTGAAGCTTTCTTT. It is translated as CASPGDTENTEAFF. V and J are TRBV12-3 or TRBV12-4 and TRBJ1-1; weak D call: TRBD1 (6 bases). CDR3 length: 14 amino acids. V lost 8 bases and J lost 1, with 14 bases in between.

The chain recombines TRBV4-2 with TRBJ2-4, with TRBD2 as a possible D gene (6 bases). The J call is doubtful: the DNA matches TRBJ2-7 better. The length of the CDR3 is 16 residues. From germline, CDR1 is LGHNA and CDR2 YNFKEQ. The CDR3 nucleotides read TGTGCCAGCAGCCAAGACGAGGGGACTGGCACCTACGAGCAGTACTTC. It specifies CASSQDEGTGTYEQYF.

The chain joins TRBV4-3 to TRBJ2-7; D may be TRBD2 (5 bases). The CDR3 covers 14 residues. V lost 0 bases to trimming and J lost 4 bases, with 10 bases between them. Germline V gene sequence: CDR1 LGHNA, CDR2 YSLEER. The CDR3 DNA reads TGCGCCAGCAGCCAAGATATGGGAGAATACGAGCAGTACTTC. It codes for CASSQDMGEYEQYF.

V and J are TRBV4-1 and TRBJ1-2, with D uncertain. The length of the CDR3 is 16 residues. V was trimmed by 2 bases and J by 5 bases, leaving 18 bases between them. Germline CDR1 reads MGHRA; CDR2 reads YSYEKL. CDR3 DNA: TGCGCCAGCAGCCAATTACTGGGATCCTCGTCTTATGGCTACACCTTC. As protein: CASSQLLGSSSYGYTF.

This clonotype has a handful of counts. The chain combines TRBV6-5 with TRBJ2-5; no clear D gene. With 0 bases removed from V and 4 bases from J, the gap between germline ends came to 12 bases. Germline V gene lookup returns CDR1 MNHEY and CDR2 SVGAGI. The CDR3 length is 15 residues. CDR3 region: CASSYSFSPTETQYF. The DNA for the CDR3 is TGTGCCAGCAGTTACTCGTTTAGCCCCACAGAGACCCAGTACTTC.

J is TRBJ2-1 and V is TRBV5-1; possible D gene TRBD1, 5 bases. CDR1 is SGHRS and CDR2 is YFSETQ in the germline V gene. The CDR3 runs 15 residues. Deletions cut 0 bases from V and 3 bases from J, with 10 bases between. The CDR3 bases are TGCGCCAGCAGCTTGGAGCAGGGCCTCTACAATGAGCAGTTCTTC. Its protein product is CASSLEQGLYNEQFF.

The rearrangement uses TRBV5-8 and TRBJ2-1; 9 bases map to TRBD1. The V and J ends lost 2 bases and 4 bases, in that order; junction bases with no gene match: 4. Looked up from germline, CDR1 is SGHTS and CDR2 is YDEGEE. The CDR3 totals 15 residues. CDR3 in amino acids: CASSLTGGNYNEQFF. Here the CDR3 DNA reads TGTGCCAGCAGCTTAACAGGGGGCAATTACAATGAGCAGTTCTTC.

This clonotype was observed many times. The V call is TRBV25-1, the J call TRBJ1-6; TRBD1 aligns across 10 bases. V lost 6 bases and J lost 10; bases outside the gene matches: 3. CDR3 length equals 13 residues. Germline V gene data show CDR1 as MGHDK and CDR2 as SYGVNS. CDR3: CASSGTGVSPLHF. The CDR3, as DNA: TGTGCCAGCAGCGGGACAGGGGTCTCACCCCTCCACTTT.